This TCR beta chain emerged from a study of blood T cell repertoires in COVID-19. In the study overall: Some COVID-19 samples were acute and others convalescent; all came from the United States, Italy and Spain.

Germline V gene sequence: CDR1 SNHLY, CDR2 FYNNEI. The CDR3 sequence is 14 residues long. V was shortened by 2 bases and J by 4 bases, with 11 bases between the two germline ends. Those who participated ranged in age from roughly 18 to 89 years and resided in approximately 26 US areas. Clinical history reported by participants formed the basis on which cohorts were assigned. Authors' analysis steps: Using reference gene primer amplification, nucleated cell counts were estimated. The repertoire was sequenced with immunoSEQ multiplex PCR; TCRdb's copy has only in-frame clones and lacks some. V and J calls and clone size are as listed in that table; D and trimming were resolved from the DNA. This sample yields 200,000 to 250,000 clones, of which approximately 81% are seen a single time; 8% to 9% belongs to the top ten.

The V and J genes are TRBV2 and TRBJ2-5; perhaps TRBD2 as D (5 bases). The sequence was collected from a woman aged 45-65 years with acute COVID-19. The sample was PBMCs or T cells enriched from blood (not recorded which). CDR3 nucleotide sequence: TGTGCCAGCAGTGAAACGGGAATTCGAGAGACCCAGTACTTC. Translation: CASSETGIRETQYF.